The subject of this entry is one T cell receptor (beta chain). Its cognate antigen is unknown. Germline V gene data show CDR1 as MDHEN and CDR2 as SYDVKM. The CDR3 is made up of 14 amino acids. Trimming cost V 7 bases and J 4 bases, with 14 bases left between them. The data stem from a study of shared clonotypes between healthy human individuals. Study-wide background: The study used three CD4 naive, three CD4 memory, two CD8 naive and one CD8 memory plate per donor. Study-wide results and caveats: Clonotype sharing among donors was thought likely to change with sequencing depth. Shared clonotypes: about 4.6% naive CD4, around 4% naive CD8, around 2.2% memory CD4, about 0.41% memory CD8.

Method: immunoSEQ multiplex PCR; TCRdb's copy keeps in-frame clones and lacks some. The sample has 2 million to 2.5 million clones; 90% to 95% are singletons. The chain is built from TRBV28 and TRBJ1-3; TRBD1 is a possible D gene (6 bases). Sample: naive CD4+ T cells from PBMCs. Sample subset: CD45RA+ positively selected. The sequence was obtained from a young man in good health. Some clones in this sample may be carry-over from other donors' samples. This CDR3 is CASTLPGAGNTIYF. CDR3 DNA: TGTGCCAGCACCCTCCCGGGGGCGGGAAACACCATATATTTT. The variable domain in full, completed from reference TRBV28 and TRBJ1-3, reads DVKVTQSSRYLVKRTGEKVFLECVQDMDHENMFWYRQDPGLGLRLIYFSYDVKMKEKGDIPEGYSVSREKKERFSLILESASTNQTSMYLCASTLPGAGNTIYFGEGSWLTVV.